These 28 T cell receptor beta chains share one sample of origin, sequenced in a study of blood T cell repertoires in COVID-19. Only in-frame clones appear in the TCRdb table, and some are missing; sequencing was by immunoSEQ multiplex PCR. The profile covers 250,000 to 300,000 clones, with around nine tenths appearing a single time and 2% to 2.5% taken by the ten largest. Sequences were obtained from peripheral blood. Source of these receptors: a man aged 50 or older with acute or convalescent COVID-19.

The chain is built from TRBV5-8 and TRBJ1-5; D may be TRBD1 (6 bases). The V gene's germline CDR1 is SGHTS and CDR2 YDEGEE. V was trimmed by 9 bases and J by 4 bases, leaving 11 bases between them. The CDR3 is made up of 12 amino acids. The CDR3 DNA is TGTGCCACCGGACAGAAAAATCAGCCCCAGCATTTT. It is translated as CATGQKNQPQHF.

The chain uses TRBV6-2 or TRBV6-3 and TRBJ1-2, with D unclear. V gave up 5 bases and J gave up 3 bases, with 7 bases separating them. Germline V gene lookup returns CDR1 MNHEY and CDR2 SVGEGT. The CDR3 is made up of 12 amino acids. CDR3 protein: CASSLNYYGYTF. CDR3 coding DNA: TGTGCCAGCAGTCTAAACTACTATGGCTACACCTTC.

This sequence joins TRBV29-1 and TRBJ2-7, with a possible D match to TRBD2 (6 bases). CDR1 is SQVTM and CDR2 is ANQGSEA in the germline V gene. Trimming cost V 7 bases and J 4 bases, with 17 bases left between them. The CDR3 runs to 13 residues. In nucleotides, the CDR3 is TGCAGCGCCCGGGGGTCTCGGGGTTACGAGCAGTACTTC. It yields the protein CSARGSRGYEQYF.

J is TRBJ1-2 and V is TRBV5-1, with 7 bases aligning to TRBD1. This CDR3 comprises 14 residues. The germline gives CDR1 SGHRS, CDR2 YFSETQ. V was pared by 4 bases and J by 8 bases, with 11 bases of the junction left unmatched. CDR3 residues: CASSPRDSHGGYTF. CDR3 DNA: TGCGCCAGCAGCCCGCGGGACAGCCATGGGGGCTACACCTTC.

The V call is TRBV25-1, the J call TRBJ1-2; 7 nucleotides line up with TRBD1. The CDR3 spans 16 residues. The germline V gene has CDR1 MGHDK and CDR2 SYGVNS. V lost 0 bases, J lost 4 bases, and 8 bases stayed unmatched. CDR3 sequence reads: CASSEYGTETIYGYTF. The CDR3 DNA follows: TGTGCCAGCAGTGAATATGGGACAGAGACTATCTATGGCTACACCTTC.

CDR3 bases: TGTGCCAGCAGCCTCCCGGGACAGGGGCGCAATCAGCCCCAGCATTTT. Translating gives CASSLPGQGRNQPQHF. V gene TRBV3-1 (or the pseudogene TRBV3-2) combines with J gene TRBJ1-5; 10 bases are shared with TRBD1. The CDR3 extends over 16 amino acids. CDR1 and CDR2 from the germline V gene are LGHDT and YNNKEL (reference sequence). V lost 4 bases, J lost 2 bases, and 5 bases stayed unmatched.

This rearrangement joins TRBV2 to TRBJ1-2; no definite D call. Germline V gives CDR1 SNHLY, CDR2 FYNNEI. The CDR3 length is 13 residues. The germline V and J ends were trimmed by 0 bases and 4 bases, with 6 bases remaining between them. The CDR3 region is CASSEAPGYGYTF. CDR3 nucleotides: TGTGCCAGCAGTGAAGCCCCCGGCTATGGCTACACCTTC.

The V gene is TRBV4-2, the J gene TRBJ1-1; D call uncertain. The CDR3 is 14 amino acids. V shed 1 base and J shed 5 bases, with 11 bases lying between them. The germline gives CDR1 LGHNA, CDR2 YNFKEQ. The CDR3 sequence: CASSQAGVFTEAFF. The CDR3 DNA is TGTGCCAGCAGCCAAGCCGGGGTCTTTACTGAAGCTTTCTTT.

This CDR3 is CASSPGTSGGGEQFF. CDR3 coding DNA: TGTGCCAGCAGCCCCGGGACTAGCGGGGGCGGTGAGCAGTTCTTC. The V call is TRBV9, the J call TRBJ2-1; TRBD2 agrees at 14 bases. The CDR3 contains 15 residues. V gave up 4 bases and J gave up 9 bases; unmatched junction bases: 6. The germline CDR1 and CDR2 sequences are SGDLS and YYNGEE. Looking up the rest from reference TRBV9 and TRBJ2-1 gives the full variable domain: DSGVTQTPKHLITATGQRVTLRCSPRSGDLSVYWYQQSLDQGLQFLIQYYNGEERAKGNILERFSAQQFPDLHSELNLSSLELGDSALYFCASSPGTSGGGEQFFGPGTRLTVL.

The chain employs TRBV5-1 and TRBJ2-3, with a tentative D call TRBD2 (5 bases). The V and J ends lost 0 bases and 6 bases respectively, with 11 bases between them. Germline assignment: CDR1 SGHRS and CDR2 YFSETQ. The CDR3 consists of 14 residues. In DNA, the CDR3 is TGCGCCAGCAGCTTGGTACCGGAGGTGGATACGCAGTATTTT. This gives the protein CASSLVPEVDTQYF. The full variable domain, with the rest looked up from reference TRBV5-1 and TRBJ2-3, is KAGVTQTPRYLIKTRGQQVTLSCSPISGHRSVSWYQQTPGQGLQFLFEYFSETQRNKGNFPGRFSGRQFSNSRSEMNVSTLELGDSALYLCASSLVPEVDTQYFGPGTRLTVL.

The rearrangement links TRBV5-1 to TRBJ1-1; D possibly corresponds to TRBD1 (5 bases). The germline V gene encodes CDR1 SGHRS and CDR2 YFSETQ. The CDR3 runs 15 residues. Trimming pared 2 bases from V and 3 bases from J, leaving 14 bases between. In nucleotides, the CDR3 is TGCGCCAGCAGCTTCCAGGGATCCCGGGACACTGAAGCTTTCTTT. This translates into CASSFQGSRDTEAFF.

This chain uses TRBV18 with TRBJ1-1; maybe TRBD1 (5 bases). The germline V gene has CDR1 KGHSH and CDR2 LQKENI. V was clipped by 5 bases and J by 1 base, with 14 bases between them. The CDR3 sequence is 15 residues long. The CDR3 region has the DNA TGTGCCAGCTCAGCCCCCATGGGGCAGAACACTGAAGCTTTCTTT. It yields the protein CASSAPMGQNTEAFF.

The rearrangement joins TRBV9 to TRBJ1-2; 11 nucleotides agree with TRBD1. With V trimmed by 4 bases and J by 4 bases, 9 bases remained unmatched. Germline CDR1 SGDLS, CDR2 YYNGEE. The CDR3 totals 16 residues. CDR3 loop: CASSPRTGGIVYGYTF. The CDR3 DNA follows: TGTGCCAGCAGCCCCAGGACAGGGGGCATCGTCTATGGCTACACCTTC.

This clone has only one observation. The V call is TRBV18, the J call TRBJ1-4; TRBD1 agrees at 9 bases. Germline V CDR1 and CDR2: KGHSH, LQKENI. Germline trimming cut 0 bases from V and 7 bases from J; bases unmatched to any gene: 3. The CDR3 runs 15 residues. As DNA, the CDR3 is TGTGCCAGCTCACCACCGGACAGGGGCGGTGAAAAACTGTTTTTT. Its translation: CASSPPDRGGEKLFF.

The chain carries TRBV5-1 and TRBJ2-2, with TRBD2 matching over 11 bases. This CDR3 is built from 16 residues. Germline V lookup: CDR1 SGHRS, CDR2 YFSETQ. V gave up 2 bases and J gave up 1 base; unmatched junction bases: 1. In DNA form, the CDR3 reads TGCGCCAGCAGCTTCGGACTAGCGGGGAACACCGGGGAGCTGTTTTTT. The encoded protein is CASSFGLAGNTGELFF.

V and J are TRBV15 and TRBJ2-2; D gene ambiguous. The CDR3 contains 14 residues. Germline CDR1 and CDR2: LNHNV and YYDKDF (reference sequence). V was cut by 5 bases and J by 4 bases, with 11 bases left in between. This chain's CDR3 is CATSGNYLTGELFF. For the CDR3, the DNA is TGTGCCACCAGCGGAAACTATCTCACCGGGGAGCTGTTTTTT.

The V gene is TRBV14, the J gene TRBJ2-2; 7 nucleotides align to TRBD2. The germline CDR1 and CDR2 sequences are SGHDN and FVKESK. The CDR3 consists of 16 residues. V trimming: 1 base; J trimming: 4 bases; junction bases outside the gene matches: 6. The CDR3 sequence is CASSQGGGARTGELFF. The DNA of the CDR3 is TGTGCCAGCAGCCAAGGGGGAGGGGCTCGCACCGGGGAGCTGTTTTTT.

This clone was counted once. The V call is TRBV3-1 (or the pseudogene TRBV3-2), the J call TRBJ1-5, with TRBD1 as a possible D gene (5 bases). Between the trimmed V and J ends, which lost 3 bases and 9 bases, there was a span of 15 bases. This CDR3 region has 14 residues. The germline gives CDR1 LGHDT, CDR2 YNNKEL (reference sequence). CDR3 loop: CASSHSGRDRPQHF. The CDR3 DNA reads as TGTGCCAGCAGCCATTCAGGCAGGGATAGGCCCCAGCATTTT.

The gene calls are TRBV6-5 and TRBJ2-7; 9 positions match TRBD1. Germline V lookup: CDR1 MNHEY, CDR2 SVGAGI. The CDR3 covers 15 residues. J gave up 3 bases and V 5 bases, and 8 bases lay outside the gene matches. The CDR3 is CASSRTGVKYYEQYF. As DNA, the CDR3 is TGTGCCAGCAGTCGGACAGGGGTGAAATACTACGAGCAGTACTTC.

The V and J genes are TRBV5-1 and TRBJ2-6; D is unclear. The CDR3 consists of 16 residues. V was clipped by 2 bases and J by 0 bases, with 9 bases between them. Germline V CDR1 and CDR2: SGHRS, YFSETQ. For the CDR3, the DNA is TGCGCCAGCAGCTTTACACCCGACTCTGGGGCCAACGTCCTGACTTTC. Translation gives CASSFTPDSGANVLTF.

A single count supports this clone. The gene calls are TRBV18 and TRBJ2-3; TRBD1 might be the D (5 bases). The germline V gene has CDR1 KGHSH and CDR2 LQKENI. CDR3 length equals 14 residues. The V end lost 5 bases, the J end lost 4 bases, and 13 bases lay between the germline ends. The DNA for the CDR3 is TGTGCCAGCTCAACTCTCGACAGCGCAGATACGCAGTATTTT. Translating gives CASSTLDSADTQYF.

This rearrangement joins TRBV3-1 (or the pseudogene TRBV3-2) to TRBJ1-4, with TRBD1 as a possible D gene (5 bases). The CDR3 runs 15 residues. V gave up 8 bases and J gave up 0 bases, with 13 bases separating them. Per germline, CDR1 LGHDT and CDR2 YNNKEL (reference sequence). The CDR3 is CASGRTTATNEKLFF. CDR3 DNA: TGTGCCAGCGGACGGACAACAGCAACTAATGAAAAACTGTTTTTT.

The rearrangement joins TRBV5-1 to TRBJ1-4; D gene uncertain. This CDR3 has 15 residues. The V and J ends lost 5 bases and 8 bases respectively, with 19 bases between them. Germline CDR1 and CDR2: SGHRS and YFSETQ. The chain's CDR3 is CASRKTPTGGEKLFF. For the CDR3, the DNA is TGCGCCAGCAGGAAAACACCCACTGGCGGAGAAAAACTGTTTTTT.

As DNA, the CDR3 is TGTGCCAGCAGTTTAAGGGGGGGCTACGAGCAGTACTTC. Translating it yields CASSLRGGYEQYF. The genes are TRBV12-3 or TRBV12-4 and TRBJ2-7, with a possible D match to TRBD2 (7 bases). V shed 2 bases and J shed 3 bases, with 8 bases lying between them. The CDR3 is 13 amino acids.

The chain joins TRBV5-1 to TRBJ1-2, with D unclear. From germline, CDR1 is SGHRS and CDR2 YFSETQ. The CDR3 is 13 amino acids. V gave up 4 bases and J gave up 8 bases, with 15 bases separating them. In nucleotides, the CDR3 is TGCGCCAGCAGCCCGGACCTTCGAGGGGGCTACACCTTC. Translation: CASSPDLRGGYTF.

This chain links TRBV7-2 with TRBJ1-1, with unresolved D. Per germline, CDR1 SGHTA and CDR2 FQGNSA. Between the trimmed V and J ends, which lost 1 base and 5 bases, there was a span of 8 bases. CDR3 length: 13 residues. CDR3 sequence reads: CASSLGYGTEAFF. For the CDR3, the DNA is TGTGCCAGCAGCTTAGGGTACGGGACTGAAGCTTTCTTT.

The chain uses TRBV5-1 and TRBJ2-1, with TRBD2 identical over 8 bases. After removal of 4 bases from V and 4 bases from J, the junction contained 7 bases not matched to a gene. Germline values: CDR1 SGHRS, CDR2 YFSETQ. The CDR3 totals 15 residues. The CDR3 DNA sequence: TGCGCCAGCAGCGACCCAGCGGGGGTGTACAATGAGCAGTTCTTC. Encoded protein: CASSDPAGVYNEQFF.

V gene TRBV19 combines with J gene TRBJ1-1, with D perhaps matching TRBD1 (6 bases). Germline V CDR1 and CDR2: LNHDA, SQIVND (reference sequence). This CDR3 region has 16 residues. Trimming cost V 4 bases and J 6 bases, with 21 bases left between them. In nucleotides, the CDR3 is TGTGCCAGTAGTACCCCGGGGAGGGGGAGTACGTCTGAAGCTTTCTTT. It codes for CASSTPGRGSTSEAFF.